Measured by frequency, the clone carrying this T cell receptor beta chain is medium-sized. Its antigen is undetermined. Each sample's input was roughly 230 ng genomic DNA, roughly 40,000 genome equivalents. The sample originates from a study of T cell clusters in autoimmune cytopenias. About the study: TRB sequencing had a median about 52,000 reads and about 2,400 distinct clonotypes per sample. Study outcomes and limitations: Active autoimmune hepatitis patients had around 3-fold fewer exclusive TRB clusters than healthy donors. Functional roles of the in silico T cell clusters still await experimental validation. Primary autoimmune cytopenia patients seemingly lacked the physiological T cell clusters found in healthy donors.

The germline CDR1 and CDR2 sequences are GTSNPN and SVGIG (reference sequence). This CDR3 is built from 11 residues. TRB rearrangements were amplified by touch-down multiplex PCR with mixed TRB-A/B primers. Following a re-call of the multiplex PCR reads, TCRdb has one entry per CDR3 protein and lacks DNA. This table lists under 15,000 distinct CDR3 sequences. The rearrangement joins TRBV30 to TRBJ2-1; absent DNA, TCRdb's TRBD1 call cannot be checked. This clonotype originated in a human donor with an autoimmune cytopenia or autoimmune hepatitis (not recorded which). Material for sequencing was peripheral blood. The chain's CDR3 is CAWSVDRVQFF.